This record covers a single T cell receptor beta chain. Its antigen remains unknown. The data were taken from a study of cytomegalovirus exposure and HLA in healthy donors. The CDR3 is 13 amino acids. V gave up 4 bases and J gave up 2 bases, with 8 bases separating them. In germline, CDR1 is MGHRA, CDR2 YSYEKL. Regarding the study as a whole: Among TCR beta chains, those listed as cytomegalovirus-associated numbered fewer than 200.

Primers included in the PCR were 60 Vbeta and 13 Jbeta primers. TCRdb's copy holds only in-frame clones and misses some; the assay was immunoSEQ multiplex PCR. Here the sample spans approximately 280,000 clones, roughly 89% being singletons. The sequencing sample was made of PBMCs. This chain uses TRBV4-1 with TRBJ2-5; no clear D gene. The source of this sequence is a man in his forties in good health and CMV-seropositive. CDR3 sequence: CASSRPEQETQYF. The CDR3 DNA reads as TGCGCCAGCAGCCGCCCCGAGCAAGAGACCCAGTACTTC.